The clone carrying this T cell receptor (beta chain) was found many times. Its antigen is not known. The sequenced template was RNA, covering the TCR beta CDR3 region. First-round RT-PCR employed HTBI primers, with a second-round multiplex PCR after it. A single record per CDR3 protein comes from TCRdb applying MiXCR to the multiplex PCR reads. The sample consists of fewer than 400,000 distinct CDR3 sequences, around 16% of them appearing once. The record originates from a study of Graves' ophthalmopathy and Graves' hyperthyroidism. Study-wide points: Most expanded thyroid clonotypes above 0.001 frequency also appeared in blood. The model forecast ophthalmopathy progression, reaching roughly 71% sensitivity and 72% to 80% specificity.

With a duration under 3 months, ophthalmopathy in the donors showed moderate-to-severe activity, CAS ≥3 and NOSPECS ≥4. The evidence that diagnosis relied on was clinical symptoms, serum thyroxine, TRAb, thyroid ultrasound and orbital computed tomography. Trimming took 2 bases from V and 2 from J, leaving 9 bases between them. The CDR3 is 14 residues long. CDR1 and CDR2 (germline): MNHEY, SMNVEV (reference sequence). The sequence derives from a woman aged 18-30 years with Graves' ophthalmopathy. Sequenced input: peripheral blood. The chain recombines TRBV27 with TRBJ1-2; D is possibly TRBD1 (6 bases). The CDR3 region is CASSLRQANYGYTF. The DNA of the CDR3 is TGTGCCAGCAGTTTACGACAGGCGAACTATGGCTACACCTTC.